This is a list of T cell receptor beta chains from one sample in a study of T cell responses to AZD1222 COVID-19 vaccine. Sequenced by immunoSEQ multiplex PCR; TCRdb stores in-frame clones only, minus some. The sample yields 130,000 to 150,000 clones, more than 70% seen once. The sample here was peripheral blood, taken 28 days after the second AZD1222 dose. The source is an adult who received the AZD1222 COVID-19 vaccine. CDR3s include the opening cysteine and the closing phenylalanine or tryptophan. The D gene is left open where the match is weak. For some rows the clone size is stated as once, few or many, or as a class when expanded; others skip it.

d_call: .; clone_size: .; v_call: TRBV9; j_call: TRBJ2-2; cdr3_nt: TGTGCCAGCAGCAGTAGCGAGGTCGGGGAGCTGTTTTTT; cdr3_aa: CASSSSEVGELFF
d_call: TRBD1; clone_size: .; v_call: TRBV6-5; j_call: TRBJ1-2; cdr3_nt: TGTGCCAGCATGGGACAGGACTATGGCTACACCTTC; cdr3_aa: CASMGQDYGYTF
d_call: .; clone_size: once; v_call: TRBV30; j_call: TRBJ1-1; cdr3_nt: TGTGCCTGGACCCTCCAGGCCCTCACTGAAGCTTTCTTT; cdr3_aa: CAWTLQALTEAFF
d_call: .; clone_size: .; v_call: TRBV5-6; j_call: TRBJ1-3; cdr3_nt: TGTGCCACCACGGCAGGGACATCTGGAAACACCATATATTTT; cdr3_aa: CATTAGTSGNTIYF
d_call: .; clone_size: .; v_call: TRBV30; j_call: TRBJ1-4; cdr3_nt: TGTGCCTGGAGCCGGGTTTTTGAAAAACTGTTTTTT; cdr3_aa: CAWSRVFEKLFF
d_call: .; clone_size: .; v_call: TRBV3-1/TRBV3-2; j_call: TRBJ1-2; cdr3_nt: TGTGCCAGCAGCCAAGGGGGTTTCGGGGGAAGTGGCTACACCTTC; cdr3_aa: CASSQGGFGGSGYTF
d_call: .; clone_size: .; v_call: TRBV12-2; j_call: TRBJ2-7; cdr3_nt: TGTGCAAGTCGCTTTAGGGTGACAGGCGGGACCTCCGAGCAGTACTTC; cdr3_aa: CASRFRVTGGTSEQYF
d_call: .; clone_size: .; v_call: TRBV6-6; j_call: TRBJ1-1; cdr3_nt: TGTGCCACCCACAGGCAGGGCACTCGCAAAGCTTTCTTT; cdr3_aa: CATHRQGTRKAFF
d_call: .; clone_size: .; v_call: TRBV7-9; j_call: TRBJ2-2; cdr3_nt: TGTGCCAGCAGCTTTCTGACGAACACCGGGGAGCTGTTTTTT; cdr3_aa: CASSFLTNTGELFF
d_call: .; clone_size: .; v_call: TRBV10-1; j_call: TRBJ2-7; cdr3_nt: TGCGCCAGCAGTGCCCGGGCTTCCTACGAGCAGTACTTC; cdr3_aa: CASSARASYEQYF
d_call: TRBD1; clone_size: .; v_call: TRBV14; j_call: TRBJ2-7; cdr3_nt: TGTGCCAGCAGCATAGACAGGGGGCGGCAGTACTTC; cdr3_aa: CASSIDRGRQYF
d_call: TRBD2; clone_size: .; v_call: TRBV4-2; j_call: TRBJ2-7; cdr3_nt: TGTGCCAGCAGCCTCAATCCGGGACTAGCGGCCCTCGAGCAGTACTTC; cdr3_aa: CASSLNPGLAALEQYF
d_call: TRBD2; clone_size: .; v_call: TRBV28; j_call: TRBJ2-5; cdr3_nt: TGTGCCAGCAGTACCCATCTAGCGGGGGGGCTTGAGACCCAGTACTTC; cdr3_aa: CASSTHLAGGLETQYF
d_call: TRBD2; clone_size: .; v_call: TRBV6-6; j_call: TRBJ2-3; cdr3_nt: TGTGCCAGCAGTCACGGGCGGGGGATTTCCGCAGATACGCAGTATTTT; cdr3_aa: CASSHGRGISADTQYF
d_call: TRBD1; clone_size: .; v_call: TRBV3-1/TRBV3-2; j_call: TRBJ1-2; cdr3_nt: TGTGCCAGCAGCCAAGAGTTCAGGGGGCGACATGGCTACACCTTC; cdr3_aa: CASSQEFRGRHGYTF
d_call: .; clone_size: once; v_call: TRBV6-5; j_call: TRBJ1-5; cdr3_nt: TGTGCCAGCAGTTATAGGGTTGGCAATCAGCCCCAGCATTTT; cdr3_aa: CASSYRVGNQPQHF
d_call: .; clone_size: .; v_call: TRBV30; j_call: TRBJ1-4; cdr3_nt: TGTGCCTGGAGTGTACCTGGGACCCTGACGGAACTGTTTTTT; cdr3_aa: CAWSVPGTLTELFF
d_call: .; clone_size: .; v_call: TRBV3-1/TRBV3-2; j_call: TRBJ1-5; cdr3_nt: TGTGCCAGCAGCCGGGCAGGCCTCAATCAGCCCCAGCATTTT; cdr3_aa: CASSRAGLNQPQHF